Below are 23 T cell receptor beta chains sequenced from a single sample in a study of T cell changes during pregnancy in multiple sclerosis. Generated by immunoSEQ multiplex PCR, the TCRdb table keeps only in-frame clones and is missing some. The sample holds 50,000 to 65,000 clones; over 85% are singletons and the top ten take 3% to 4%. This specimen was CD8+ T cells from peripheral blood mononuclear cells, taken in the second trimester of pregnancy. These receptors came from a female donor with multiple sclerosis, enrolled in a pregnancy study.

The CDR3 is CASSESRGENTEAFF. The CDR3 bases are TGCGCCAGCAGTGAGTCGCGGGGGGAGAACACTGAAGCTTTCTTT. V gene TRBV10-1 combines with J gene TRBJ1-1; D may be TRBD1 (5 bases). CDR1 and CDR2 from the germline V gene are WNHNN and SYGVQD (reference sequence). CDR3 length: 15 amino acids. V lost 0 bases and J lost 1, with 9 bases in between.

This CDR3 is CASSLAGVRYEQYF. The CDR3 nucleotides are TGTGCCAGCAGTCTAGCGGGAGTGCGCTACGAGCAGTACTTC. The chain uses TRBV6-5 and TRBJ2-7, with TRBD2 matching 10 bases. Germline V gives CDR1 MNHEY, CDR2 SVGAGI. The CDR3 loop spans 14 amino acids. The trim removed 5 bases at V and 3 bases at J, leaving 4 bases unmatched.

This chain connects TRBV6-4 to TRBJ1-1; D gene unclear. Germline CDR1 reads MRHNA; CDR2 reads SNTAGT. The CDR3 is made up of 13 amino acids. Trimming stripped 0 bases from V and 1 base from J, with 3 bases between. CDR3 region: CASSDSQNTEAFF. DNA for the CDR3: TGTGCCAGCAGTGACTCACAGAACACTGAAGCTTTCTTT.

This clone occurred once. This chain joins TRBV6-5 and TRBJ1-1; 7 bases agree with TRBD1. The V gene end was trimmed by 0 bases and the J gene end by 2 bases; junction bases not matched to a gene: 3. The CDR3 covers 15 residues. Germline V gene data show CDR1 as MNHEY and CDR2 as SVGAGI. The CDR3 bases are TGTGCCAGCAGTTACTCAGCAGGGGGTAACACTGAAGCTTTCTTT. It translates to CASSYSAGGNTEAFF.

J is TRBJ2-7 and V is TRBV12-5; 7 bases are a match to TRBD2. The CDR3 is 13 residues long. J lost 3 bases, V lost 5 bases, and 4 bases had no gene match. The germline gives CDR1 LGHNT, CDR2 FRNRAP. Written as DNA, the CDR3 is TGTGCTAGTGGTCTGACTAGCTACTACGAGCAGTACTTC. As protein: CASGLTSYYEQYF.

V gene TRBV27 combines with J gene TRBJ2-7, with a possible D match to TRBD1 (6 bases). The CDR3 runs 13 residues. The V end was cut by 5 bases, the J end by 7 bases, with 15 bases between. CDR1 is MNHEY and CDR2 is SMNVEV in the germline V gene (reference sequence). CDR3 in amino acids: CASSLLQGLEQYF. CDR3 bases: TGTGCCAGCAGTCTCCTACAGGGCTTGGAGCAGTACTTC.

The rearrangement links TRBV21-1 to TRBJ1-2; the table's TRBD1 call for D was not verified on the DNA. TRBV21-1 is tagged as a pseudogene. The CDR3 contains 14 residues. The CDR3 loop reads CASSKKGHVYGYTF. The DNA for the CDR3 is TGTGCCAGCAGCAAAAAGGGACACGTTTATGGCTACACCTTC.

This chain joins TRBV28 and TRBJ1-4, with TRBD1 matching over 9 bases. V dropped 4 bases and J dropped 3; count of bases not matched to a gene: 15. From germline, CDR1 is MDHEN and CDR2 SYDVKM. The CDR3 has 19 amino acids. The CDR3 nucleotides are TGTGCCAGCAGTTCCCTTATCGGACAGGGGATTCTAGCTAATGAAAAACTGTTTTTT. It encodes CASSSLIGQGILANEKLFF.

The rearrangement joins TRBV30 to TRBJ1-4; D remains ambiguous. The V gene lost 3 bases and the J gene lost 5 bases, with 7 bases spanning the gap. This CDR3 spans 12 amino acids. From germline, CDR1 is GTSNPN and CDR2 SVGIG (reference sequence). The CDR3 loop is CAWRTGNEKLFF. The DNA for the CDR3 is TGTGCCTGGAGAACCGGGAATGAAAAACTGTTTTTT.

The V and J genes are TRBV2 and TRBJ2-3, with 8 bases matching TRBD1. Losses at the gene ends were 6 bases for V and 0 bases for J; bases not matched to a gene: 5. Germline lookup yields CDR1 SNHLY and CDR2 FYNNEI. This CDR3 spans 15 amino acids. The CDR3 region is CASRTGQVSTDTQYF. CDR3 nucleotides: TGTGCCAGCAGGACGGGACAGGTCAGCACAGATACGCAGTATTTT. Variable domain in full (rest from reference TRBV2 and TRBJ2-3): EPEVTQTPSHQVTQMGQEVILRCVPISNHLYFYWYRQILGQKVEFLVSFYNNEISEKSEIFDDQFSVERPDGSNFTLKIRSTKLEDSAMYFCASRTGQVSTDTQYFGPGTRLTVL.

The chain is built from TRBV27 and TRBJ2-5; 13 nucleotides agree with TRBD2. The CDR3 extends over 16 amino acids. Germline values: CDR1 MNHEY, CDR2 SMNVEV (reference sequence). V was pared by 6 bases and J by 5 bases, with 9 bases of the junction left unmatched. CDR3 region: CASRRLAGGLKETQYF. In DNA form, the CDR3 reads TGTGCCAGCAGGCGACTAGCGGGGGGTTTAAAGGAGACCCAGTACTTC.

The J gene is TRBJ2-7, the V gene TRBV29-1; D is unclear. Germline V CDR1 and CDR2: SQVTM, ANQGSEA. The V and J ends lost 7 bases and 2 bases respectively, with 21 bases between them. The CDR3 totals 15 residues. CDR3 DNA sequence: TGCAGCGCCTCCGGCGGCGGCTTTAATGCCTACGAGCAGTACTTC. Its translation: CSASGGGFNAYEQYF.

The CDR3 region has the DNA TGTGCCATCTCTCGGGGGGATAATAGCAATCAGCCCCAGCATTTT. Its protein is CAISRGDNSNQPQHF. The gene calls are TRBV10-3 and TRBJ1-5, with D perhaps TRBD1 (5 bases). The V end lost 8 bases, the J end lost 0 bases, and 14 bases lay between the germline ends. Germline lookup yields CDR1 ENHRY and CDR2 SYGVKD. The CDR3 is 15 residues long.

In this sample, this clone turned up once. This chain uses TRBV4-3 with TRBJ2-7; a possible D gene is TRBD2 (6 bases). The germline V and J ends were trimmed by 3 bases and 5 bases, with 14 bases remaining between them. The CDR3 consists of 14 residues. CDR1 and CDR2 (germline): LGHNA, YSLEER. CDR3 DNA: TGCGCCAGCAGCCAGGTGACTAGTATCGACGAGCAGTACTTC. Amino acid sequence: CASSQVTSIDEQYF.

This chain uses TRBV27 with TRBJ1-2; TRBD1 matches at 9 bases. CDR1 is MNHEY and CDR2 is SMNVEV in the germline V gene (reference sequence). This CDR3 comprises 15 residues. V gave up 5 bases and J gave up 4 bases; unmatched junction bases: 8. In nucleotides, the CDR3 is TGTGCCAGCAGTCCAGTACAGGGGGCGAGCTATGGCTACACCTTC. Protein: CASSPVQGASYGYTF.

This clone was detected once. CDR3 sequence reads: CASSRTGLYEQYF. The CDR3, as DNA: TGTGCCAGCAGCCGGACAGGGTTGTACGAGCAGTACTTC. The chain couples TRBV5-6 to TRBJ2-7, with 8 bases identical to TRBD1. CDR3 length equals 13 residues. Germline lookup yields CDR1 SGHDT and CDR2 YYEEEE. Germline trimming cut 4 bases from V and 4 bases from J; bases unmatched to any gene: 4.

This rearrangement joins TRBV10-3 to TRBJ2-7; D is unclear. This CDR3 spans 14 amino acids. Germline values: CDR1 ENHRY, CDR2 SYGVKD. Between the trimmed V and J ends, which lost 0 bases and 1 base, there was a span of 7 bases. CDR3 sequence: CAISESYSSYEQYF. Here the CDR3 DNA reads TGTGCCATCAGTGAGTCGTACAGTTCCTACGAGCAGTACTTC.

V and J are TRBV6-5 and TRBJ2-7; D possibly corresponds to TRBD1 (5 bases). V was clipped by 2 bases and J by 6 bases, with 17 bases between them. Germline lookup yields CDR1 MNHEY and CDR2 SVGAGI. This CDR3 is 15 amino acids long. CDR3 sequence: CASSYLPTVGVEQYF. CDR3 DNA: TGTGCCAGCAGTTACCTTCCGACAGTAGGCGTCGAGCAGTACTTC.

This clone was counted between two and nine times. The chain carries TRBV6-4 and TRBJ2-1; TRBD1 aligns across 9 bases. Losses at the gene ends were 0 bases for V and 3 bases for J; bases not matched to a gene: 0. Germline CDR1 reads MRHNA; CDR2 reads SNTAGT. This CDR3 comprises 15 residues. CDR3: CASSDSTGGYNEQFF. CDR3 sequence (DNA): TGTGCCAGCAGTGACTCGACAGGGGGCTACAATGAGCAGTTCTTC.

The chain carries TRBV7-9 and TRBJ2-3, with D unresolved. The CDR3 has 14 residues. With 3 bases removed from V and 4 bases from J, the gap between germline ends came to 11 bases. Germline assignment: CDR1 SEHNR and CDR2 FQNEAQ (reference sequence). The CDR3 bases are TGTGCCAGCAGCTTTCCTAGTACGGCAGATACGCAGTATTTT. Translated: CASSFPSTADTQYF.

The chain recombines TRBV15 with TRBJ1-4; D ambiguous. The V gene's germline CDR1 is LNHNV and CDR2 YYDKDF (reference sequence). The CDR3 consists of 16 residues. V was trimmed by 0 bases and J by 0 bases, leaving 8 bases between them. CDR3 residues: CATSREEGPTNEKLFF. DNA of the CDR3: TGTGCCACCAGCAGAGAAGAGGGCCCAACTAATGAAAAACTGTTTTTT. The full variable domain, completed using reference TRBV15 and TRBJ1-4, is DAMVIQNPRYQVTQFGKPVTLSCSQTLNHNVMYWYQQKSSQAPKLLFHYYDKDFNNEADTPDNFQSRRPNTSFCFLDIRSPGLGDTAMYLCATSREEGPTNEKLFFGSGTQLSVL.

V usage is TRBV6-4 and J usage is TRBJ1-3; TRBD1 might be the D (5 bases). V gave up 6 bases and J gave up 0 bases, with 12 bases separating them. The CDR3 covers 15 residues. CDR1 is MRHNA, CDR2 SNTAGT, per germline. The CDR3 protein is CASRETAASGNTIYF. The CDR3 DNA reads as TGTGCCAGCAGAGAGACAGCTGCCTCTGGAAACACCATATATTTT.

J is TRBJ2-4 and V is TRBV7-3, with a possible D match to TRBD2 (6 bases). With 4 bases removed from V and 8 bases from J, the gap between germline ends came to 12 bases. The germline gives CDR1 SGHTA, CDR2 FQGTGA. CDR3 length: 13 residues. CDR3 DNA sequence: TGTGCCAGCAGCTCATACGGGGGAGACATTCAGTACTTC. Translating gives CASSSYGGDIQYF.